Below, 9 T cell receptor beta chains from the same sample are listed, as sequenced in a study of human T cells and chemical hapten exposure. TCRdb redid the calling of the RACE reads with MiXCR, one entry per CDR3 protein. The sample includes about 400,000 distinct CDR3 sequences, roughly 6.3% of them seen just once. Time point specified: patch test 2, 6 weeks after DPC sensitization. The treatment: therapeutic diphenylcyclopropenone sensitization with weekly scalp DPC. The sample in question was whole blood, obtained in connection with sensitization to the hapten diphenylcyclopropenone (DPC). These receptors were obtained from a young woman with alopecia areata. Some clones in this sample may be carry-over from other donors' samples.

This clonotype was found many times. CDR3 coding DNA: TGTGCCAGCAGCTCCATCGGGGGACAGGGGTATGGCTACACCTTC. This codes for CASSSIGGQGYGYTF. V gene TRBV7-8 combines with J gene TRBJ1-2; 10 positions agree with TRBD1. V was clipped by 4 bases and J by 5 bases; unmatched bases: 7. Germline CDR1 reads SGHVS; CDR2 reads FQNEAQ. This CDR3 contains 15 residues.

This clonotype was seen a few times. The V call is TRBV6-1, the J call TRBJ2-5; 7 bases fit TRBD2. The junction had 13 bases not matched to a gene; V was cut back by 4 bases and J by 5 bases. This CDR3 comprises 16 residues. Germline values: CDR1 MNHNS, CDR2 SASEGT. The CDR3 DNA follows: TGTGCCAGCAGTGCAAGAAGCGGGGTAGGGCAGGAGACCCAGTACTTC. This codes for CASSARSGVGQETQYF.

This clonotype was detected a few times. The chain has TRBV9 and TRBJ2-7; maybe TRBD2 (5 bases). Trimming stripped 10 bases from V and 11 bases from J, with 22 bases between. CDR1 and CDR2 (germline): SGDLS, YYNGEE. The CDR3 covers 12 residues. For the CDR3, the DNA is TGTGCCGGCCCGCCCCCTCACTCGGGGAAGTACTTC. Amino acids: CAGPPPHSGKYF.

This clonotype was picked up a small number of times. The chain couples TRBV7-8 to TRBJ1-2; D remains ambiguous. The V and J ends lost 4 bases and 2 bases respectively, with 14 bases between them. The CDR3 covers 15 residues. Germline assignment: CDR1 SGHVS and CDR2 FQNEAQ. In DNA, the CDR3 is TGTGCCAGCAGCTCCTATGCAGGCGGAAACTATGGCTACACCTTC. This codes for CASSSYAGGNYGYTF.

This clonotype was seen more than once but under ten times. The V and J genes are TRBV27 and TRBJ1-5, with a possible D match to TRBD1 (5 bases). Trimming shortened V by 2 bases and J by 7 bases, and 12 bases separated the two germline ends. Germline V gives CDR1 MNHEY, CDR2 SMNVEV (reference sequence). The CDR3 runs 14 residues. The CDR3 DNA reads TGTGCCAGCAGTTTAAAGAGGGGTACGCAGCCCCAGCATTTT. This encodes CASSLKRGTQPQHF.

This chain joins TRBV7-9 and TRBJ2-7, with 10 nucleotides matching TRBD1. This CDR3 contains 16 residues. The germline CDR1 and CDR2 sequences are SEHNR and FQNEAQ (reference sequence). Trimming at V came to 7 bases and at J to 6 bases, leaving 15 bases not matched to a gene. In DNA, the CDR3 is TGTGCCAGCACCTCTGGGTGGACAGGGGGATCTCTCGAGCAGTACTTC. It translates to CASTSGWTGGSLEQYF.

The V and J genes are TRBV18 and TRBJ1-4; weak D call: TRBD1 (5 bases). The V end lost 9 bases, the J end lost 6 bases, and 23 bases lay between the germline ends. CDR3 length: 16 residues. Germline V gene sequence: CDR1 KGHSH, CDR2 LQKENI. In DNA, the CDR3 is TGTGCCAGTCACCAACCGTCATCGGGGCGGGATGAAAAACTGTTTTTT. It translates to CASHQPSSGRDEKLFF.

V and J are TRBV5-1 and TRBJ2-5; D ambiguous. CDR1 is SGHRS, CDR2 YFSETQ, per germline. V lost 0 bases to trimming and J lost 10 bases, with 10 bases between them. The CDR3 length is 12 residues. In DNA form, the CDR3 reads TGCGCCAGCAGCTTGGACCCCCGGGTCCAGTACTTC. This encodes CASSLDPRVQYF.

Regarding this clonotype: This sequence may be a read error, since a much larger clone differs from it by one base. The rearrangement joins TRBV4-3 to TRBJ2-7, with D unclear. The CDR3 is made up of 16 amino acids. Germline V gene data show CDR1 as LGHNA and CDR2 as YSLEER. V lost 0 bases and J 6 bases, leaving 18 bases between the germline ends. The CDR3 DNA reads as TGCGCCAGCAGCCAAGATCTCCTGAAGGCCGCCTTCGAGCAGTACTTC. Protein: CASSQDLLKAAFEQYF.